Sequencing of this T cell receptor beta chain was carried out in a study of shared clonotypes between healthy human individuals. The CDR3 loop spans 15 amino acids. Per germline, CDR1 MNHEY and CDR2 SMNVEV (reference sequence). Trimming left V 3 bases short and J 1 base short, with 10 bases between. TCRdb keeps only in-frame clones here, not all; method: immunoSEQ multiplex PCR. The repertoire holds more than 2 million clones, with around 93% as singletons. CD8 cells regarded as naive lacked CD45RO, were positively chosen for CCR7, and omitted terminally differentiated effector memory CD45RA+ cells. In regard to this clone: The same CDR3 is also encoded by other DNA sequences in this sample.

V gene TRBV27 combines with J gene TRBJ2-1, with D maybe TRBD2 (6 bases). The clonotype originates from a man aged 18-30 years in good health. Some clones in this sample may be carry-over from other donors' samples. Sequenced input: naive CD8+ T cells from PBMCs. The chain's CDR3 is CASSFGRGSYNEQFF. DNA of the CDR3: TGTGCCAGCAGTTTCGGTCGGGGGTCCTACAATGAGCAGTTCTTC.